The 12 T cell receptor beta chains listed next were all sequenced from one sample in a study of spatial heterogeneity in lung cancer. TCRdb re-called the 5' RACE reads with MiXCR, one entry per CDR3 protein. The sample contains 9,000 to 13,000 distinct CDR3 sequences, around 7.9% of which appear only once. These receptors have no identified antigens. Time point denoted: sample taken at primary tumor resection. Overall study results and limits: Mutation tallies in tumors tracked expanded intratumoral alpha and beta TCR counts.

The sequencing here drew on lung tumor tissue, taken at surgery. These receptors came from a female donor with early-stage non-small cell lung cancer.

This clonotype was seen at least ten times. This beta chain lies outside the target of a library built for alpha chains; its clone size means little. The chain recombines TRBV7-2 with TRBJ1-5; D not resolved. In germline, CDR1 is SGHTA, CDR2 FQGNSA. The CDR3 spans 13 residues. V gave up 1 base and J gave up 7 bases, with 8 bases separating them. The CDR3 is CASSLGAQQPQHF. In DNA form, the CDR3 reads TGTGCCAGCAGCTTAGGGGCGCAGCAGCCCCAGCATTTT.

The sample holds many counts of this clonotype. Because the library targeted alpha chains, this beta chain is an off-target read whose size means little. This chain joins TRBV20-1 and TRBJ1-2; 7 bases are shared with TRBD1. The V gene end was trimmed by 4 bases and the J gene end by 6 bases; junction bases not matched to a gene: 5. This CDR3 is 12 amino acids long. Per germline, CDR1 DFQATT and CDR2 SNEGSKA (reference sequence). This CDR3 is CSATDRVHGYTF. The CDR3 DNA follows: TGCAGTGCTACCGACAGGGTCCATGGCTACACCTTC.

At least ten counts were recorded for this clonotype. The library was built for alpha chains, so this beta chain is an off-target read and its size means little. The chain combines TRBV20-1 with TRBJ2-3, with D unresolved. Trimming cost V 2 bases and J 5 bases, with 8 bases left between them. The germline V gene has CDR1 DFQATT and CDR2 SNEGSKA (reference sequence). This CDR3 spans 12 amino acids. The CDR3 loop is CSARQVRDTQYF. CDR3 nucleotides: TGCAGTGCTAGACAGGTTCGAGATACGCAGTATTTT.

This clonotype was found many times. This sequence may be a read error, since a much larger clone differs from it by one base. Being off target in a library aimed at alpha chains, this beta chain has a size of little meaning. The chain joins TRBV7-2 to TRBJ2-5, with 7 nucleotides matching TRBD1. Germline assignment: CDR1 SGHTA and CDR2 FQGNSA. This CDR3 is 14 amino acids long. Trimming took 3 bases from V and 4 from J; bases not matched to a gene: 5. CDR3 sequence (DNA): TGTGCCAGCAGCTTCAACAGGGGAAGAGAGACCCAGTACTTC. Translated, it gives CASSFNRGRETQYF. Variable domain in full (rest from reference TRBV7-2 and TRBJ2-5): GAGVSQSPSNKVTEKGKDVELRCDPISGHTALYWYRQSLGQGLEFLIYFQGNSAPDKSGLPSDRFSAERTGGSVSTLTIQRTQQEDSAVYLCASSFNRGRETQYFGPGTRLLVL.

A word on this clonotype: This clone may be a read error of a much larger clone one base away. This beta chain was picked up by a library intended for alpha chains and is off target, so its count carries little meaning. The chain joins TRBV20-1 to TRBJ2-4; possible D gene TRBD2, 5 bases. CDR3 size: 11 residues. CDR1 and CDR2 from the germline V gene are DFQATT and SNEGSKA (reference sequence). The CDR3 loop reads CRWASGNIQYF. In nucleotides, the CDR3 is TGCAGGTGGGCGTCGGGGAACATTCAGTACTTC.

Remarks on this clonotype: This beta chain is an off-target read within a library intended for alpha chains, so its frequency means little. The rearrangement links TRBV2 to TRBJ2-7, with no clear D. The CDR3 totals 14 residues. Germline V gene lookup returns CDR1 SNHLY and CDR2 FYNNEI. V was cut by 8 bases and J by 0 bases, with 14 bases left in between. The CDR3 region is CASQARKSSYEQYF. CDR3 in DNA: TGTGCCAGCCAAGCGCGGAAGAGCTCCTACGAGCAGTACTTC.

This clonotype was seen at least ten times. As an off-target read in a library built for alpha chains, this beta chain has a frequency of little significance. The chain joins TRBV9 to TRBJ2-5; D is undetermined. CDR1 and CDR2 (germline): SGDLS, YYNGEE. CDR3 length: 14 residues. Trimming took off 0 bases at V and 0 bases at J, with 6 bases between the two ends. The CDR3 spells CASSVGSNQETQYF. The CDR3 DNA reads TGTGCCAGCAGCGTAGGGAGTAACCAAGAGACCCAGTACTTC.

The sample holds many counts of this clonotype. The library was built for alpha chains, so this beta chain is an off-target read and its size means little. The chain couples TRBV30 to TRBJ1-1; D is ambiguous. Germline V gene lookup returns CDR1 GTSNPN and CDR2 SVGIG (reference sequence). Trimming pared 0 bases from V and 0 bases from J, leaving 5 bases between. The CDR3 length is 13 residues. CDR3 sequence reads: CAWSVLLNTEAFF. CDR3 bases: TGTGCCTGGAGTGTACTATTGAACACTGAAGCTTTCTTT.

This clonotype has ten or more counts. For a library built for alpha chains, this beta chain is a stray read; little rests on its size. CDR3 amino acids: CASSTGMYGYTF. The CDR3 nucleotides are TGTGCCAGCAGCACAGGGATGTACGGCTACACCTTC. The chain employs TRBV12-3 or TRBV12-4 and TRBJ1-2; perhaps TRBD1 as D (6 bases). V lost 6 bases and J 8 bases, leaving 13 bases between the germline ends. The CDR3 runs 12 residues.

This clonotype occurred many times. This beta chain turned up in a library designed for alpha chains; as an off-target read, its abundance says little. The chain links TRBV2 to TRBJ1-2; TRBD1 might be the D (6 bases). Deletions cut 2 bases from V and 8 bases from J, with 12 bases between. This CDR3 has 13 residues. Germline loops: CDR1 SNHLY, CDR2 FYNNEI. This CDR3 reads CASSERGGMGYTF. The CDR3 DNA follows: TGTGCCAGCAGTGAAAGGGGGGGTATGGGCTACACCTTC.

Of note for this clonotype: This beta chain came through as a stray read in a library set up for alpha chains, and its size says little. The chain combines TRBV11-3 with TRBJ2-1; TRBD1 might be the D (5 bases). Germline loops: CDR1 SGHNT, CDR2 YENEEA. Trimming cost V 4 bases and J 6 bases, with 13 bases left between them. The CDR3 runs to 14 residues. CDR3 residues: CASSYLGAPNEQFF. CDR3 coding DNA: TGTGCCAGCAGCTACCTTGGGGCCCCCAATGAGCAGTTCTTC.

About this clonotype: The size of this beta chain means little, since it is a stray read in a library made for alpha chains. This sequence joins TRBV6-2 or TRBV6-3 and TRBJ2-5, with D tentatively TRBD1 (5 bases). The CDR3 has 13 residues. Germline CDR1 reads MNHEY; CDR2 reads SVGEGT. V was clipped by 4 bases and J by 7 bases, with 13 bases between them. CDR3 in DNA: TGTGCCAGCAGTTCCGACAGTGGTGGGACCCAGTACTTC. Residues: CASSSDSGGTQYF.